The 15 T cell receptor beta chains below were found in one sample sequenced in a study of cytomegalovirus exposure and HLA in healthy donors. The PCR employed 60 Vbeta primers together with 13 Jbeta primers. Here immunoSEQ multiplex PCR was the method, and the copy in TCRdb shows in-frame clones only, minus some. The table includes 150,000 or so clones, around 84% detected once. Material for sequencing was PBMCs. The receptor source for this set is a woman in her 40s in good health and CMV-seropositive.

The J gene is TRBJ2-7, the V gene TRBV5-1; 8 positions agree with TRBD1. Per the germline V gene, CDR1 is SGHRS and CDR2 is YFSETQ. After removal of 5 bases from V and 2 bases from J, the junction contained 9 bases not matched to a gene. The CDR3 loop spans 15 amino acids. The CDR3 loop reads CASRNAGTGAYEQYF. The CDR3 nucleotides are TGCGCCAGCAGAAATGCCGGGACAGGCGCCTACGAGCAGTACTTC.

The rearrangement links TRBV5-8 to TRBJ1-1; D gene unclear. CDR1 is SGHTS and CDR2 is YDEGEE in the germline V gene. Trimming took 9 bases from V and 6 from J, leaving 21 bases between them. The CDR3 consists of 14 residues. CDR3 sequence (DNA): TGTGCCACCCCAAGAGGGAGGTCCGGTCCTGAAGCTTTCTTT. Translating it yields CATPRGRSGPEAFF.

The chain is built from TRBV23-1 and TRBJ1-2, with D tentatively TRBD1 (6 bases). TRBV23-1 is sorted into the ORF group, with uncertain function. V was cut by 4 bases and J by 0 bases, with 12 bases left in between. The CDR3 consists of 15 residues. The CDR3 is CASSLTGPANYGYTF. The CDR3 bases are TGCGCCAGCAGTCTAACAGGGCCGGCTAACTATGGCTACACCTTC.

The rearrangement joins TRBV11-3 to TRBJ2-3; 7 nucleotides agree with TRBD2. V was pared by 0 bases and J by 2 bases, with 8 bases of the junction left unmatched. Germline V lookup: CDR1 SGHNT, CDR2 YENEEA. The CDR3 runs 17 residues. The CDR3 nucleotides read TGTGCCAGCAGCTTAGATATGGAGCGGGAATACACAGATACGCAGTATTTT. Translating it yields CASSLDMEREYTDTQYF.

The chain combines TRBV7-8 with TRBJ2-1, with 7 bases fitting TRBD2. The J segment lost 2 bases and the V segment lost 4 bases, leaving 5 bases of the junction unmatched. Germline V CDR1 and CDR2: SGHVS, FQNEAQ. The CDR3 is 15 amino acids. The CDR3 nucleotides read TGTGCCAGCAGCTCTCGACTAGCAGCCTACAATGAGCAGTTCTTC. This translates into CASSSRLAAYNEQFF. Filled out from reference TRBV7-8 and TRBJ2-1, the complete variable domain reads GAGVSQSPRYKVAKRGQDVALRCDPISGHVSLFWYQQALGQGPEFLTYFQNEAQLDKSGLPSDRFFAERPEGSVSTLKIQRTQQEDSAVYLCASSSRLAAYNEQFFGPGTRLTVL.

The V and J genes are TRBV5-6 and TRBJ1-5; 8 nucleotides line up with TRBD1. Germline CDR1 is SGHDT and CDR2 is YYEEEE. The CDR3 is made up of 15 amino acids. J lost 6 bases, V lost 4 bases, and 9 bases had no gene match. CDR3 DNA: TGTGCCAGCAGCCACGGACAGGGCTTATCTCAGCCCCAGCATTTT. It codes for CASSHGQGLSQPQHF.

This chain uses TRBV5-6 with TRBJ2-5; 13 bases align to TRBD2. Germline V gene sequence: CDR1 SGHDT, CDR2 YYEEEE. The V and J ends lost 1 base and 4 bases, in that order; junction bases with no gene match: 10. The CDR3 loop spans 18 amino acids. The CDR3 region is CASSLFPWTSGRGETQYF. The CDR3 region has the DNA TGTGCCAGCAGCTTGTTTCCCTGGACTAGCGGGAGAGGAGAGACCCAGTACTTC.

This chain uses TRBV10-3 with TRBJ1-4, with 10 bases that match TRBD1. The CDR3 totals 17 residues. Germline lookup yields CDR1 ENHRY and CDR2 SYGVKD. The trim removed 3 bases at V and 2 bases at J, leaving 6 bases unmatched. As DNA, the CDR3 is TGTGCCATCAGTGAAAGGGGACAGGGGTTGACTAATGAAAAACTGTTTTTT. The encoded protein is CAISERGQGLTNEKLFF.

A remark on this clone: The same CDR3 arises from other DNA sequences in this sample as well. The chain recombines TRBV5-1 with TRBJ2-7, with TRBD2 matching over 11 bases. Trimming at V came to 1 base and at J to 3 bases, leaving 0 bases not matched to a gene. Germline V gene lookup returns CDR1 SGHRS and CDR2 YFSETQ. The CDR3 sequence is 14 residues long. Here the CDR3 reads CASSLTSGSYEQYF. The CDR3 DNA reads TGCGCCAGCAGCTTGACTAGCGGGAGCTACGAGCAGTACTTC.

The chain recombines TRBV11-2 with TRBJ1-4, with D possibly TRBD1 on 5 matching bases. Trimming stripped 4 bases from V and 3 bases from J, with 12 bases between. This CDR3 comprises 15 residues. CDR1 SGHAT and CDR2 FQNNGV come from the germline V gene. DNA for the CDR3: TGTGCCAGCAGCTCCTTAACAGGACCTAATGAAAAACTGTTTTTT. It specifies CASSSLTGPNEKLFF.

The chain has TRBV5-1 and TRBJ2-1; D possibly corresponds to TRBD2 (6 bases). Trimming removed 0 bases at V and 7 bases at J, with 11 bases between. The V gene's germline CDR1 is SGHRS and CDR2 YFSETQ. This CDR3 contains 14 residues. The CDR3 DNA is TGCGCCAGCAGCTTGGAGGCGGGACCTAATGAGCAGTTCTTC. The encoded protein is CASSLEAGPNEQFF.

The V gene is TRBV5-1, the J gene TRBJ2-7; D is unresolved. Trimming stripped 1 base from V and 3 bases from J, with 8 bases between. Germline V gives CDR1 SGHRS, CDR2 YFSETQ. This CDR3 contains 13 residues. CDR3 protein: CASSLFSIYEQYF. CDR3 bases: TGCGCCAGCAGCTTGTTCTCTATCTACGAGCAGTACTTC.

The gene calls are TRBV18 and TRBJ2-2; D is uncertain. V was cut by 1 base and J by 0 bases, with 3 bases left in between. Germline loops: CDR1 KGHSH, CDR2 LQKENI. The CDR3 runs 14 residues. CDR3 in amino acids: CASSPLANTGELFF. The CDR3, as DNA: TGTGCCAGCTCACCACTCGCGAACACCGGGGAGCTGTTTTTT.

V and J are TRBV5-1 and TRBJ1-2, with 11 bases that match TRBD1. After removal of 4 bases from V and 4 bases from J, the junction contained 9 bases not matched to a gene. CDR3 length: 16 amino acids. Per germline, CDR1 SGHRS and CDR2 YFSETQ. The CDR3 protein is CASSQSGTGGRYGYTF. As DNA, the CDR3 is TGCGCCAGCAGCCAGTCCGGGACAGGGGGACGCTATGGCTACACCTTC.

This chain joins TRBV15 and TRBJ1-5, with 7 nucleotides matching TRBD1. The V gene end was trimmed by 2 bases and the J gene end by 2 bases; junction bases not matched to a gene: 15. Looked up from germline, CDR1 is LNHNV and CDR2 is YYDKDF (reference sequence). The CDR3 spans 19 residues. The CDR3 DNA reads TGTGCCACCAGCAGATCTTACCTGCCAGGGGGAAGAGGCAATCAGCCCCAGCATTTT. Its translation is CATSRSYLPGGRGNQPQHF.